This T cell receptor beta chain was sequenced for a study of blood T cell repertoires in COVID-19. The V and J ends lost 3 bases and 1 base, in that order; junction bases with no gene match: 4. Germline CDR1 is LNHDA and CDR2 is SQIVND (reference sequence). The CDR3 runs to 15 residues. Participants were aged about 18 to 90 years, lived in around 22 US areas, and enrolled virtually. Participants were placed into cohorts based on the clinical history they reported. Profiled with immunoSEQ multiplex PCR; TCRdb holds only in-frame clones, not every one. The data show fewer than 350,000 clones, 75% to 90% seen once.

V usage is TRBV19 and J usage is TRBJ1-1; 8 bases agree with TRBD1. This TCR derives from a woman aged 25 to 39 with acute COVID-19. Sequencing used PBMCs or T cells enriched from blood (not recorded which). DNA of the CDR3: TGTGCCAGTAGTATCGCGGGACAGGCGAACACTGAAGCTTTCTTT. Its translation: CASSIAGQANTEAFF.